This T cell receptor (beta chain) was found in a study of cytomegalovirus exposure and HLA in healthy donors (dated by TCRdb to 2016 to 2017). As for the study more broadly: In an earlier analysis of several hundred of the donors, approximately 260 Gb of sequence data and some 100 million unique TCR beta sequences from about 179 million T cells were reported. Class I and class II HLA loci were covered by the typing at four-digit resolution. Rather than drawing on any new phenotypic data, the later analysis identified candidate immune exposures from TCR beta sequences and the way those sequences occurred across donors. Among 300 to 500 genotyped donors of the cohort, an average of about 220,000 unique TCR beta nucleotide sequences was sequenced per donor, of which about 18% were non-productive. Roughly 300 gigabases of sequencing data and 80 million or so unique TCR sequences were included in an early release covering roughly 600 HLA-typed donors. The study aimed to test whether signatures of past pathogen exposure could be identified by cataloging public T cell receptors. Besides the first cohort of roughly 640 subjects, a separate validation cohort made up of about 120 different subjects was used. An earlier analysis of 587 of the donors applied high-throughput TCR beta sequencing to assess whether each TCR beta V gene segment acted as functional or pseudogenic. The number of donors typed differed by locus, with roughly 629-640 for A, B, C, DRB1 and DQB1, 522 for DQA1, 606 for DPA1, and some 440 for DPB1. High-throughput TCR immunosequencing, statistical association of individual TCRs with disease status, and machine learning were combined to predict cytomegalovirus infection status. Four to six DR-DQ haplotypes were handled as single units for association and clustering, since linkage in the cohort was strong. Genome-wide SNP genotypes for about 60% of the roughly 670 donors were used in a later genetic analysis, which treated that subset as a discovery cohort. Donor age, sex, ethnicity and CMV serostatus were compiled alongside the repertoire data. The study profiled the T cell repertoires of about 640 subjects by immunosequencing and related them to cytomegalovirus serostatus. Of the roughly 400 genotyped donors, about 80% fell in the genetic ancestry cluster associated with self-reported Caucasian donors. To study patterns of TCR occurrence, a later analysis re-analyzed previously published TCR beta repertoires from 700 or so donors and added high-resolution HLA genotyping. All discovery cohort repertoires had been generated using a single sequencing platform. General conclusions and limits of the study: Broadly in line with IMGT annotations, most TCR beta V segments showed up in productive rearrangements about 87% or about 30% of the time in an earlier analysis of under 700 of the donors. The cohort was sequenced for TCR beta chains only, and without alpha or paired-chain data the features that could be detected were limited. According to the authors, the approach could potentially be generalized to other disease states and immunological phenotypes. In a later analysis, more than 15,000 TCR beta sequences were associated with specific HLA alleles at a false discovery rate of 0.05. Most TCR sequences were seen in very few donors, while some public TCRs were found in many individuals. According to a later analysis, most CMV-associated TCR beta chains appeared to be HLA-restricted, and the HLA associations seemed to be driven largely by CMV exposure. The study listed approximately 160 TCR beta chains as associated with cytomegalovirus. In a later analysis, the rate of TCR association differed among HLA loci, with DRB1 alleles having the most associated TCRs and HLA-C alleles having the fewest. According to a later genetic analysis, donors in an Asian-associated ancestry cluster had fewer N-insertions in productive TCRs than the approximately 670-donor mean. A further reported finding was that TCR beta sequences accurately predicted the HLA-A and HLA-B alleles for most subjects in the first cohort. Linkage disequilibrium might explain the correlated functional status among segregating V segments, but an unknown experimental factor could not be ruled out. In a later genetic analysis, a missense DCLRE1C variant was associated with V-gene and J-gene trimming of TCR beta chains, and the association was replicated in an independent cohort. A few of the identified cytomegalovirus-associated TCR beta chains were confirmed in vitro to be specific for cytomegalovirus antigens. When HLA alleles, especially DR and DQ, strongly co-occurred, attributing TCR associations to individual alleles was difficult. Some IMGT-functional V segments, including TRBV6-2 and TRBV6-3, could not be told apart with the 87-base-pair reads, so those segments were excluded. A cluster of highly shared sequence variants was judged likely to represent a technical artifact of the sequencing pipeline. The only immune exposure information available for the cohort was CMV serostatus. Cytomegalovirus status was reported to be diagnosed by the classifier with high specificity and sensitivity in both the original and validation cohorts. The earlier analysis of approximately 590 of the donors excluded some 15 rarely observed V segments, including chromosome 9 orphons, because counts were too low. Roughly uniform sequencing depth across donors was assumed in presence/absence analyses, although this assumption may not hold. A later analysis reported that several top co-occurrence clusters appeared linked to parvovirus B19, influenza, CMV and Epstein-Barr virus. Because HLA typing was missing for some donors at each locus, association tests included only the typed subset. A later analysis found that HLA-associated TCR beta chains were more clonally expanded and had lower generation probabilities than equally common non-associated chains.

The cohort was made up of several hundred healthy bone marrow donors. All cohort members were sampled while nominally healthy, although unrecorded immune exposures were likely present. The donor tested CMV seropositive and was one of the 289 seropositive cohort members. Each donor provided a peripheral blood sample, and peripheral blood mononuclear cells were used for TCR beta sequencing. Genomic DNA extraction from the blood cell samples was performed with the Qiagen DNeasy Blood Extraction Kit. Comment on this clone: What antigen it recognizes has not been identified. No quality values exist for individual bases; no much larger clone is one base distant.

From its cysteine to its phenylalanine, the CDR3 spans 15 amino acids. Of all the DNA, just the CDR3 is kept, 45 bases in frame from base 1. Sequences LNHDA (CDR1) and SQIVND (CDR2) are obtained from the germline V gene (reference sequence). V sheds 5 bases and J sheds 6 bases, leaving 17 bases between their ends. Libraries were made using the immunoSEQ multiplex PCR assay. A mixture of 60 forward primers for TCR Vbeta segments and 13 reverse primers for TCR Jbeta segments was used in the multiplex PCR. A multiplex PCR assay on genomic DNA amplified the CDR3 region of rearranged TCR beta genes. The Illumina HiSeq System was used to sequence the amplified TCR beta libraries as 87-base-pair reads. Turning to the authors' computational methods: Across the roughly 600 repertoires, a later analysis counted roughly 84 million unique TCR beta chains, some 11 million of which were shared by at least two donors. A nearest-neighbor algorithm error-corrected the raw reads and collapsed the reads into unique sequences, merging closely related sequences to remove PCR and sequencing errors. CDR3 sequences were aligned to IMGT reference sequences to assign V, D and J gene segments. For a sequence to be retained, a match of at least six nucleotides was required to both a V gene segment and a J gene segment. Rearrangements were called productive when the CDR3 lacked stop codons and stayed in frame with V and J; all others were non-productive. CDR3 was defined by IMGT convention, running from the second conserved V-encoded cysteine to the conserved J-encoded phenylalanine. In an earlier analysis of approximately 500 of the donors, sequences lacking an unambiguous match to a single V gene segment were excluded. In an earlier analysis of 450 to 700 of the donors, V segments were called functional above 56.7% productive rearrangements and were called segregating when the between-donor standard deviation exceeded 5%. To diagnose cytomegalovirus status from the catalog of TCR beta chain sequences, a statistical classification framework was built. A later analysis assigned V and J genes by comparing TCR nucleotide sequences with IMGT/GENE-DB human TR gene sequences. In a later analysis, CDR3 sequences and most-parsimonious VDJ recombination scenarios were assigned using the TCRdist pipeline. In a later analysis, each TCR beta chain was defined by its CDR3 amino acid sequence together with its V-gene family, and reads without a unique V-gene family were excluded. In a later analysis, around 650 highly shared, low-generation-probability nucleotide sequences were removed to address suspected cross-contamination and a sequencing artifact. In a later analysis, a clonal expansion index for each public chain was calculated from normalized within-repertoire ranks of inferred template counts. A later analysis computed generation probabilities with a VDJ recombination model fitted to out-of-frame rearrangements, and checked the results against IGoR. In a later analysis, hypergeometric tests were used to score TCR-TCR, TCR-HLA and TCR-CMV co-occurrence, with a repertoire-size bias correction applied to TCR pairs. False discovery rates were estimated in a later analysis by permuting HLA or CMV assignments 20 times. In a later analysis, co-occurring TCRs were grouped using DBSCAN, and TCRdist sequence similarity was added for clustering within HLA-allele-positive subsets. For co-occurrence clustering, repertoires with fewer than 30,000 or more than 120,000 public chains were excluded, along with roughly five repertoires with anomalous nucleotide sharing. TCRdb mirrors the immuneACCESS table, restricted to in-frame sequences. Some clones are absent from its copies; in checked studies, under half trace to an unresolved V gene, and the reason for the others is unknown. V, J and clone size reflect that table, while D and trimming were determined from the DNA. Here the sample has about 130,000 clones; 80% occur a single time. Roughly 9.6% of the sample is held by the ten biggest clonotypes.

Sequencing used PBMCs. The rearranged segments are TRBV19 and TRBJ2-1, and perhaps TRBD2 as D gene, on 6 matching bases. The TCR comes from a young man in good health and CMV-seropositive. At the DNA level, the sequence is TGTGCCAGTAGTCGTGGACGGCACGGGGGCAATGAGCAGTTCTTC. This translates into CASSRGRHGGNEQFF.